Each of the 3 T cell receptor beta chains below was sequenced from the same sample in a study of blood T cells in healthy people across ages. Using a J-beta primer mix together with a sample-barcoded 5' primer, a second PCR was run for roughly 6 to 12 cycles. TCRdb re-derived calls from the 5' RACE reads in MiXCR, one entry per CDR3 protein. The sample includes about 1,800,000 distinct CDR3 sequences, 28% seen only once; the top ten take roughly 8%. The source material was blood. The receptors derive from a woman aged 25 to 45 in good health.

In this sample, this clonotype turned up a few times. V usage is TRBV29-1 and J usage is TRBJ2-1; TRBD2 agrees at 7 bases. V shed 3 bases, J shed 7 bases, and the junction held 12 bases outside the gene matches. The CDR3 sequence is 15 residues long. CDR1 is SQVTM and CDR2 is ANQGSEA in the germline V gene. The CDR3 protein is CSVEDGGSIGNEQFF. The CDR3, as DNA: TGCAGCGTTGAGGATGGCGGGAGTATTGGAAATGAGCAGTTCTTC.

This clonotype has only a few counts. V is TRBV4-3 and J is TRBJ2-6; 12 bases align to TRBD2. From germline, CDR1 is LGHNA and CDR2 YSLEER. After removal of 2 bases from V and 0 bases from J, the junction contained 8 bases not matched to a gene. The CDR3 runs 20 residues. CDR3 amino acids: CASSQLRTSGMSSGANVLTF. CDR3 nucleotides: TGCGCCAGCAGCCAACTCCGGACTAGCGGGATGAGCTCTGGGGCCAACGTCCTGACTTTC.

The chain employs TRBV11-2 and TRBJ2-2, with 12 positions matching TRBD2. This CDR3 spans 16 amino acids. V gave up 6 bases and J gave up 2 bases; unmatched junction bases: 4. The germline gives CDR1 SGHAT, CDR2 FQNNGV. CDR3 nucleotides: TGTGCCAGCAGACCACTAGCGGGGGGTAACACCGGGGAGCTGTTTTTT. Amino acids: CASRPLAGGNTGELFF.